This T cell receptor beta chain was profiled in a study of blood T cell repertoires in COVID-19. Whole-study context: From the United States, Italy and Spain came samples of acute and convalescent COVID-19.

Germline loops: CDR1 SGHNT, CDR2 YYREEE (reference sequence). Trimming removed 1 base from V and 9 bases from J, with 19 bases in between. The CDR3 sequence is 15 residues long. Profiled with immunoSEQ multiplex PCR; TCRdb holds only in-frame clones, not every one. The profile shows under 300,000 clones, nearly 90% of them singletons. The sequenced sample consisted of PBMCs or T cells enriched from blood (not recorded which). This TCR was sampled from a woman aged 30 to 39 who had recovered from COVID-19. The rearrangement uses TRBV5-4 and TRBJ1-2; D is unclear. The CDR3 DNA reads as TGTGCCAGCAGCTTGCCATCAGACGCCCTCGGGAGCTACACCTTC. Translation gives CASSLPSDALGSYTF.